This T cell receptor (beta chain) was sequenced in a study of T cell responses to AZD1222 COVID-19 vaccine. Regarding the study as a whole: Close to half of all spike-specific TCRs reportedly target regions of the variants that are unmutated.

In the case of this clone: The target antigen is unknown.

Sequencing used immunoSEQ multiplex PCR; TCRdb keeps in-frame clones, though not all of them. The table records around 150,000 clones, about 93% of them present only once. The CDR3 extends over 15 amino acids. In germline, CDR1 is LNHDA, CDR2 SQIVND (reference sequence). V lost 2 bases to trimming and J lost 6 bases, with 16 bases between them. Sequences were derived from peripheral blood, sampled on day 0 of AZD1222 vaccination. J is TRBJ1-2 and V is TRBV19; D is perhaps TRBD1 (5 bases). The receptor was derived from an adult in good health. CDR3 DNA: TGTGCCAGTAGTATAATGGAGGGGAGTGGGAATGGCTACACCTTC. Translating it yields CASSIMEGSGNGYTF. The full variable domain, in which reference TRBV19 and TRBJ1-2 provide the parts outside the CDR3, is DGGITQSPKYLFRKEGQNVTLSCEQNLNHDAMYWYRQDPGQGLRLIYYSQIVNDFQKGDIAEGYSVSREKKESFPLTVTSAQKNPTAFYLCASSIMEGSGNGYTFGSGTRLTVV.